This T cell receptor beta chain was recovered during a study of Graves' ophthalmopathy and Graves' hyperthyroidism. This clonotype was counted only a few times. The TCR beta CDR3 regions underwent amplification from RNA transcripts. A first-round RT-PCR used HTBI primers, followed by a second-round multiplex PCR. TCRdb itself ran the multiplex PCR reads through MiXCR, one entry per CDR3 protein. The table lists about 370,000 distinct CDR3 sequences, approximately 18% of them singletons. The CDR3 has 15 amino acids. Germline loops: CDR1 MGHRA, CDR2 YSYEKL. V shed 1 base and J shed 4 bases, with 14 bases lying between them.

What was sequenced was peripheral blood. This clonotype was obtained from an adult woman with stable Graves' hyperthyroidism. V is TRBV4-1 and J is TRBJ2-7; maybe TRBD1 (6 bases). The CDR3 DNA follows: TGCGCCAGCAGCCAAGTGATAGCAGGGGAGTACGAGCAGTACTTC. Encoded protein: CASSQVIAGEYEQYF.